These 8 T cell receptor beta chains were all obtained from the same sample, sequenced in a study of shared clonotypes between healthy human individuals. Clones were read by immunoSEQ multiplex PCR, and TCRdb kept only the in-frame ones, dropping some. The sample has around 300,000 clones; about nine tenths are singletons. What was sequenced was memory CD8+ T cells sorted from blood. Described subset: CD45RO+ cells pooled with CCR7-negative TemRA cells. The receptors were sampled from a man younger than 35 in good health.

This chain joins TRBV7-2 and TRBJ1-2, with D possibly matching TRBD1 (6 bases). V was trimmed by 3 bases and J by 1 base, leaving 15 bases between them. This CDR3 has 16 residues. Germline V lookup: CDR1 SGHTA, CDR2 FQGNSA. CDR3 residues: CASSFSSRTVNYGYTF. CDR3 in DNA: TGTGCCAGCAGCTTCAGTTCTCGGACAGTTAACTATGGCTACACCTTC.

V is TRBV9 and J is TRBJ2-1, with 9 bases that match TRBD2. The germline CDR1 and CDR2 sequences are SGDLS and YYNGEE. Trimming removed 3 bases from V and 13 bases from J; junction bases left unmatched: 14. The CDR3 length is 15 residues. The CDR3, as DNA: TGTGCCAGCAGCGCCGCCCTTGGGACTAGCCCCTTTCAGTTCTTC. Translated: CASSAALGTSPFQFF. Complete variable domain (other parts from reference TRBV9 and TRBJ2-1): DSGVTQTPKHLITATGQRVTLRCSPRSGDLSVYWYQQSLDQGLQFLIQYYNGEERAKGNILERFSAQQFPDLHSELNLSSLELGDSALYFCASSAALGTSPFQFFGPGTRLTVL.

On this clone: Other DNA sequences in this specimen translate into the identical CDR3. The genes are TRBV2 and TRBJ1-1, with D unclear. Trimming stripped 5 bases from V and 6 bases from J, with 7 bases between. Germline loops: CDR1 SNHLY, CDR2 FYNNEI. The CDR3 consists of 11 residues. CDR3 sequence: CASSWTPEAFF. The CDR3, as DNA: TGTGCCAGCAGTTGGACCCCTGAAGCTTTCTTT.

The chain employs TRBV13 and TRBJ2-5; a possible D gene is TRBD1 (6 bases). Trimming pared 2 bases from V and 5 bases from J, leaving 12 bases between. CDR3 length: 14 amino acids. The germline V gene has CDR1 PRHDT and CDR2 FYEKMQ (reference sequence). CDR3 sequence: CASSLSAGQETQYF. As DNA, the CDR3 is TGTGCCAGCAGCTTATCGGCCGGACAGGAGACCCAGTACTTC.

This chain connects TRBV4-3 to TRBJ2-7; possible D gene TRBD2, 6 bases. The CDR3 covers 15 residues. The ends were cut back, 4 bases at V and 5 bases at J, with 18 bases in the middle. CDR1 is LGHNA and CDR2 is YSLEER in the germline V gene. The CDR3 nucleotides are TGCGCCAGCAGCCCGTCCGGGACTCGCCCGAACGAGCAGTACTTC. Translation gives CASSPSGTRPNEQYF.

This sequence joins TRBV6-4 and TRBJ1-1; D is undetermined. V gave up 5 bases and J gave up 4 bases, with 11 bases separating them. The CDR3 runs to 13 residues. Germline V CDR1 and CDR2: MRHNA, SNTAGT. The CDR3 DNA reads TGTGCCAGCAGTTATGGGCGGGGCACTGAAGCTTTCTTT. This translates into CASSYGRGTEAFF.

This clone has just one count. Other DNA variants within this sample encode the same CDR3. This chain uses TRBV6-6 with TRBJ2-7; no clear D. The V and J ends lost 5 bases and 3 bases respectively, with 5 bases between them. The V gene's germline CDR1 is MNHNY and CDR2 SVGAGI (reference sequence). The CDR3 loop spans 11 amino acids. The CDR3 reads CASSVDYEQYF. In DNA, the CDR3 is TGTGCCAGCAGTGTCGACTACGAGCAGTACTTC.

The chain joins TRBV28 to TRBJ1-1; D unresolved. This CDR3 contains 13 residues. From germline, CDR1 is MDHEN and CDR2 SYDVKM. Trimming stripped 7 bases from V and 5 bases from J, with 14 bases between. The CDR3 loop is CASKFRGWTEAFF. DNA for the CDR3: TGTGCCAGCAAATTTCGAGGTTGGACTGAAGCTTTCTTT.